One and the same sample provided the 26 T cell receptor beta chains below, sequenced in a study of type 1 regulatory T cells. TCRdb re-called the reads with MiXCR, one entry per CDR3 protein. The sample holds some 100,000 distinct CDR3 sequences, around 30% seen once. The sample was CD4+ T cells, either the whole sample or a sorted fraction (not recorded which). The receptor set was obtained from a human donor in good health.

This clonotype has at least ten counts. The V call is TRBV12-3 or TRBV12-4, the J call TRBJ1-1; maybe TRBD1 (6 bases). CDR3 length: 14 residues. Trimming took 6 bases from V and 0 from J, leaving 11 bases between them. CDR3 DNA sequence: TGTGCCAGCAGCCTACAGGGTCTGAACACTGAAGCTTTCTTT. Amino acids: CASSLQGLNTEAFF.

As for this clonotype: The final CDR3 position lacks the conserved phenylalanine or tryptophan, pointing to a likely read error. The J gene is TRBJ2-7, the V gene TRBV7-9; 13 nucleotides match TRBD2. The CDR3 spans 20 residues. With 4 bases clipped from V and 1 base from J, the junction kept 16 bases outside the gene matches. Germline values: CDR1 SEHNR, CDR2 FQNEAQ (reference sequence). CDR3 residues: CASSSIGTSGKIMGSYEQYY. Written as DNA, the CDR3 is TGTGCCAGCAGCTCTATCGGGACTAGCGGGAAGATAATGGGATCCTACGAGCAGTACTAC.

Only a few counts were recorded for this clonotype. V and J are TRBV5-1 and TRBJ1-1, with D perhaps TRBD1 (5 bases). CDR1 and CDR2 from the germline V gene are SGHRS and YFSETQ. The V end lost 4 bases, the J end lost 6 bases, and 16 bases lay between the germline ends. The CDR3 contains 14 residues. CDR3 nucleotides: TGCGCCAGCAGCAGAGACAGCATGCGTCCTGAAGCTTTCTTT. Amino acids: CASSRDSMRPEAFF.

This rearrangement joins TRBV7-3 to TRBJ2-3, with D maybe TRBD1 (6 bases). The CDR3 consists of 16 residues. In germline, CDR1 is SGHTA, CDR2 FQGTGA. V was clipped by 4 bases and J by 2 bases, with 16 bases between them. The CDR3 coding sequence is TGTGCCAGCAGCTCAGGGGTTTTGGGTCCCACAGATACGCAGTATTTT. Encoded protein: CASSSGVLGPTDTQYF. The full variable domain, in which reference TRBV7-3 and TRBJ2-3 provide the parts outside the CDR3, is GAGVSQTPSNKVTEKGKYVELRCDPISGHTALYWYRQSLGQGPEFLIYFQGTGAADDSGLPNDRFFAVRPEGSVSTLKIQRTERGDSAVYLCASSSGVLGPTDTQYFGPGTRLTVL.

The rearrangement uses TRBV20-1 and TRBJ2-3; D uncertain. Germline CDR1 and CDR2: DFQATT and SNEGSKA (reference sequence). This CDR3 has 14 residues. Deletions cut 0 bases from V and 5 bases from J, with 12 bases between. The CDR3 protein is CSARDVRSEDTQYF. The CDR3 coding sequence is TGCAGTGCTAGAGATGTAAGGTCGGAAGATACGCAGTATTTT.

The gene calls are TRBV18 and TRBJ1-1; D unclear. This CDR3 comprises 13 residues. Trimming stripped 1 base from V and 5 bases from J, with 8 bases between. Looked up from germline, CDR1 is KGHSH and CDR2 is LQKENI. The CDR3, as DNA: TGTGCCAGCTCACCACTTGGGTCAACTGAAGCTTTCTTT. This sequence encodes CASSPLGSTEAFF. Full variable domain (missing parts from reference TRBV18 and TRBJ1-1): NAGVMQNPRHLVRRRGQEARLRCSPMKGHSHVYWYRQLPEEGLKFMVYLQKENIIDESGMPKERFSAEFPKEGPSILRIQQVVRGDSAAYFCASSPLGSTEAFFGQGTRLTVV.

This clonotype occurred a few times. The gene calls are TRBV7-2 and TRBJ1-5; D perhaps matches TRBD1 (5 bases). CDR1 and CDR2 from the germline V gene are SGHTA and FQGNSA. Trimming left V 0 bases short and J 3 bases short, with 12 bases between. The CDR3 runs 16 residues. CDR3 DNA sequence: TGTGCCAGCAGCTTAGCCCCCGGGACCAACAATCAGCCCCAGCATTTT. Amino acid sequence: CASSLAPGTNNQPQHF.

This clonotype showed up just a few times. The chain has TRBV7-2 and TRBJ2-7, with 7 bases aligning to TRBD2. Germline values: CDR1 SGHTA, CDR2 FQGNSA. The CDR3 sequence is 15 residues long. The trim removed 0 bases at V and 3 bases at J, leaving 5 bases unmatched. The chain's CDR3 is CASSLAGGPDYEQYF. In DNA form, the CDR3 reads TGTGCCAGCAGCTTAGCGGGAGGGCCTGACTACGAGCAGTACTTC.

The genes are TRBV7-2 and TRBJ2-7, with 9 bases fitting TRBD2. With V trimmed by 5 bases and J by 5 bases, 13 bases remained unmatched. CDR1 is SGHTA and CDR2 is FQGNSA in the germline V gene. The CDR3 spans 16 residues. The CDR3 sequence is CASSPQAKTSGHEQYF. DNA for the CDR3: TGTGCCAGCAGCCCTCAGGCCAAGACTAGCGGCCACGAGCAGTACTTC.

This chain connects TRBV5-1 to TRBJ1-5; possible D gene TRBD1, 5 bases. CDR1 SGHRS and CDR2 YFSETQ come from the germline V gene. The CDR3 runs 14 residues. The germline V and J ends were trimmed by 4 bases and 4 bases, with 12 bases remaining between them. The CDR3 loop is CASSLGEENQPQHF. CDR3 DNA: TGCGCCAGCAGCCTGGGGGAGGAGAATCAGCCCCAGCATTTT.

This clonotype was found a few times. The chain has TRBV19 and TRBJ1-3, with D possibly being TRBD1 (5 bases). The CDR3 is 14 residues long. The germline CDR1 and CDR2 sequences are LNHDA and SQIVND (reference sequence). V was shortened by 6 bases and J by 0 bases, with 9 bases between the two germline ends. As DNA, the CDR3 is TGTGCCAGTAGCAGACAGAGCTCTGGAAACACCATATATTTT. As protein: CASSRQSSGNTIYF.

V usage is TRBV7-9 and J usage is TRBJ2-7; D possibly corresponds to TRBD1 (5 bases). The CDR3 sequence is 15 residues long. CDR1 SEHNR and CDR2 FQNEAQ come from the germline V gene (reference sequence). Trimming stripped 7 bases from V and 1 base from J, with 17 bases between. CDR3 bases: TGTGCCAGCAACATTAACGGTGCAGGGTCCTACGAGCAGTACTTC. It is translated as CASNINGAGSYEQYF.

This clonotype was detected only a few times. The chain recombines TRBV6-5 with TRBJ2-7; possibly TRBD2 for D (6 bases). Trimming pared 8 bases from V and 6 bases from J, leaving 17 bases between. The CDR3 has 13 residues. Germline V gene lookup returns CDR1 MNHEY and CDR2 SVGAGI. The CDR3 DNA reads TGTGCCAGCGGCGCGGGAACCCCTCGCGAGCAGTACTTC. This sequence encodes CASGAGTPREQYF.

This clonotype was observed a few times. V and J are TRBV6-5 and TRBJ1-1; no clear D. Germline loops: CDR1 MNHEY, CDR2 SVGAGI. V lost 4 bases to trimming and J lost 0 bases, with 6 bases between them. There are 13 residues in the CDR3. This CDR3 reads CASSFNMNTEAFF. In nucleotides, the CDR3 is TGTGCCAGCAGTTTTAACATGAACACTGAAGCTTTCTTT.

This clonotype was recorded a few times. The V and J genes are TRBV15 and TRBJ1-6; 8 nucleotides agree with TRBD1. The CDR3 consists of 13 residues. Trimming removed 0 bases from V and 13 bases from J; junction bases left unmatched: 2. Per the germline V gene, CDR1 is LNHNV and CDR2 is YYDKDF (reference sequence). CDR3 sequence: CATSRDQGAPLHF. Here the CDR3 DNA reads TGTGCCACCAGCAGAGATCAGGGGGCCCCCCTCCACTTT.

This clonotype was seen more than once but under ten times. V usage is TRBV12-3 or TRBV12-4 and J usage is TRBJ1-2, with D unresolved. Trimming left V 5 bases short and J 2 bases short, with 9 bases between. The CDR3 length is 13 residues. DNA of the CDR3: TGTGCCAGCAGTCCGATGGAGAACTATGGCTACACCTTC. It encodes CASSPMENYGYTF.

The chain recombines TRBV12-3 or TRBV12-4 with TRBJ2-7, with D possibly TRBD2 on 5 matching bases. V lost 5 bases, J lost 3 bases, and 14 bases lay in between. This CDR3 is 14 amino acids long. The CDR3 DNA reads as TGTGCCAGCAGTCGCTTGACGGGGAACTACGAGCAGTACTTC. As protein: CASSRLTGNYEQYF.

The J gene is TRBJ2-7, the V gene TRBV11-2; D is possibly TRBD1 (6 bases). Per the germline V gene, CDR1 is SGHAT and CDR2 is FQNNGV. The CDR3 loop spans 13 amino acids. Trimming stripped 6 bases from V and 3 bases from J, with 12 bases between. In nucleotides, the CDR3 is TGTGCCAGCAGGGCCTTGGACAGCTACGAGCAGTACTTC. Its translation: CASRALDSYEQYF.

The chain employs TRBV7-9 and TRBJ2-5; D ambiguous. Trimming left V 5 bases short and J 4 bases short, with 5 bases between. Germline V gene lookup returns CDR1 SEHNR and CDR2 FQNEAQ (reference sequence). The CDR3 loop spans 11 amino acids. The DNA of the CDR3 is TGTGCCAGCAGCACCGGAGAGACCCAGTACTTC. Its translation: CASSTGETQYF.

This clonotype was seen only a few times. DNA of the CDR3: TGTGCCAGCAGTTTACAAGGGAATAGCAATCAGCCCCAGCATTTT. Translating it yields CASSLQGNSNQPQHF. The genes are TRBV12-3 or TRBV12-4 and TRBJ1-5; D not certain. CDR3 length: 15 amino acids. V lost 2 bases to trimming and J lost 0 bases, with 8 bases between them.

The chain couples TRBV2 to TRBJ2-1; D is possibly TRBD1 (5 bases). The germline V gene encodes CDR1 SNHLY and CDR2 FYNNEI. Trimming stripped 7 bases from V and 12 bases from J, with 19 bases between. This CDR3 comprises 13 residues. The CDR3 protein is CASMQSGNVGQFF. Here the CDR3 DNA reads TGTGCCAGCATGCAGTCAGGGAATGTGGGGCAGTTCTTC.

This clonotype appeared a few times. The rearrangement links TRBV19 to TRBJ2-7; either TRBD1 or TRBD2 may fit D (6 bases each). This CDR3 spans 14 amino acids. CDR1 LNHDA and CDR2 SQIVND come from the germline V gene (reference sequence). V gave up 3 bases and J gave up 2 bases, with 11 bases separating them. The CDR3 nucleotides are TGTGCCAGTAGTATTCGGGGGCCGACCTACGAGCAGTACTTC. It translates to CASSIRGPTYEQYF.

This clonotype was seen only a few times. In DNA, the CDR3 is TGCAGTGCCGCACAGCGGGACGTCTCCTACGAGCAGTACTTC. Its translation: CSAAQRDVSYEQYF. The V gene is TRBV20-1, the J gene TRBJ2-7, with 7 bases identical to TRBD2. The CDR3 covers 14 residues. J was trimmed by 0 bases and V by 6 bases; bases with no gene match: 8. Germline lookup yields CDR1 DFQATT and CDR2 SNEGSKA (reference sequence).

This clonotype appeared many times. The J gene is TRBJ1-1, the V gene TRBV29-1, with D unclear. Germline V gives CDR1 SQVTM, CDR2 ANQGSEA. Trimming took off 6 bases at V and 4 bases at J, with 24 bases between the two ends. There are 16 residues in the CDR3. CDR3 region: CSVGSWASTVPTEAFF. DNA of the CDR3: TGCAGCGTCGGCTCCTGGGCCTCTACCGTTCCCACTGAAGCTTTCTTT.

The rearrangement links TRBV19 to TRBJ2-2, with 11 bases identical to TRBD1. V shed 9 bases and J 4 bases; nucleotides not matched to a gene: 4. Germline V CDR1 and CDR2: LNHDA, SQIVND (reference sequence). The CDR3 covers 14 residues. CDR3 sequence (DNA): TGTGCCAGCAGGGACAGGGGGGGCACCGGGGAGCTGTTTTTT. This codes for CASRDRGGTGELFF. Based on the CDR3 plus reference TRBV19 and TRBJ2-2, the full variable domain is DGGITQSPKYLFRKEGQNVTLSCEQNLNHDAMYWYRQDPGQGLRLIYYSQIVNDFQKGDIAEGYSVSREKKESFPLTVTSAQKNPTAFYLCASRDRGGTGELFFGEGSRLTVL.

This clonotype was found a few times. The V and J genes are TRBV29-1 and TRBJ1-1; TRBD1 matches 7 bases. V lost 1 base to trimming and J lost 4 bases; unmatched junction nucleotides: 6. The CDR3 is made up of 14 amino acids. Germline V gene sequence: CDR1 SQVTM, CDR2 ANQGSEA. In DNA form, the CDR3 reads TGCAGCGTTGAAGGAGAGGGGGCTTCCACTGAAGCTTTCTTT. Protein product: CSVEGEGASTEAFF.